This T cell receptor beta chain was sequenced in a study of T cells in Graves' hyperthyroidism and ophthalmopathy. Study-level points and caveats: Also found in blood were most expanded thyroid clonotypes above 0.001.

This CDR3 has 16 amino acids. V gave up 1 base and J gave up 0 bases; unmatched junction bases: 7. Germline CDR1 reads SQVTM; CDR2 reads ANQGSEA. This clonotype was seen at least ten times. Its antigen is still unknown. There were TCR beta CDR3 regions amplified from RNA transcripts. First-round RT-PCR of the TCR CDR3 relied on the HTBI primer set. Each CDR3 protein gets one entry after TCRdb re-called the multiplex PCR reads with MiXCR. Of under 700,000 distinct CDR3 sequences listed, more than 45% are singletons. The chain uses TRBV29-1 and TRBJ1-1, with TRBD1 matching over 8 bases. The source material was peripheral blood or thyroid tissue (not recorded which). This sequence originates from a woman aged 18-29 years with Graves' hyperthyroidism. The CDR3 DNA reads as TGCAGCGTTGAAGGGACAGGGTCCCTTGTGAACACTGAAGCTTTCTTT. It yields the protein CSVEGTGSLVNTEAFF.